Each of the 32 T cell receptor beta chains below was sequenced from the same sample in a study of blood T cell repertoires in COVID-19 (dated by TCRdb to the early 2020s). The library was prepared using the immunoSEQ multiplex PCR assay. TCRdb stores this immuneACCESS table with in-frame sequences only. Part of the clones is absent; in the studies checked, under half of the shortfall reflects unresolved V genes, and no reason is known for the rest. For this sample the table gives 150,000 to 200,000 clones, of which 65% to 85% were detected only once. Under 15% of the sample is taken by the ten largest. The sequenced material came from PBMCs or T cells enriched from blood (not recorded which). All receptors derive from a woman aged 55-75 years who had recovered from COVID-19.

CDR3 nucleotides: TGTGCCAGCAGTGAGTCTGGACAGGGGACCTACAATGAGCAGTTCTTC. As protein: CASSESGQGTYNEQFF. V gene TRBV6-1 combines with J gene TRBJ2-1; 9 bases match TRBD1. The CDR3 is 16 residues long. Losses at the gene ends were 3 bases for V and 2 bases for J; bases not matched to a gene: 5. Germline CDR1 is MNHNS and CDR2 is SASEGT.

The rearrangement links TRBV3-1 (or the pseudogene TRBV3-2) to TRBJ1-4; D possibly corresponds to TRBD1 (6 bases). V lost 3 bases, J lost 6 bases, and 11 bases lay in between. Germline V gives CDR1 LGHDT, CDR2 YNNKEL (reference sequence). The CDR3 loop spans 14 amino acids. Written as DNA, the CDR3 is TGTGCCAGCAGCCAGGGGGCGCATTATGAAAAACTGTTTTTT. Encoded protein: CASSQGAHYEKLFF.

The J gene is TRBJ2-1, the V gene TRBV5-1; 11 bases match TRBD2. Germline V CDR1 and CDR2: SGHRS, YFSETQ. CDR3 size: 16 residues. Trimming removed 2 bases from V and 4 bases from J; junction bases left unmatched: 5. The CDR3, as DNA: TGCGCCAGCAGCTTCACCGGGACTAGCGGATACAATGAGCAGTTCTTC. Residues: CASSFTGTSGYNEQFF.

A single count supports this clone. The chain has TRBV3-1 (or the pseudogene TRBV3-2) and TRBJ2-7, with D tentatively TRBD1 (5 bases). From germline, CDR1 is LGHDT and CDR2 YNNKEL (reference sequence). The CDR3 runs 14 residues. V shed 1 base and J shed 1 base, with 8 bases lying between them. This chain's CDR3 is CASSQAGASYEQYF. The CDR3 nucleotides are TGTGCCAGCAGCCAAGCTGGGGCTTCCTACGAGCAGTACTTC.

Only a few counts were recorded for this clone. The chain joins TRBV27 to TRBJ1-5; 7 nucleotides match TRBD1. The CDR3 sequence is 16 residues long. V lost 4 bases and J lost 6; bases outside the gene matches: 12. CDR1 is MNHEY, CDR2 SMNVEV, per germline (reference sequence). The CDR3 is CASSYLPQGLGQPQHF. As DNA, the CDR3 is TGTGCCAGCAGTTATCTACCACAGGGGTTAGGTCAGCCCCAGCATTTT.

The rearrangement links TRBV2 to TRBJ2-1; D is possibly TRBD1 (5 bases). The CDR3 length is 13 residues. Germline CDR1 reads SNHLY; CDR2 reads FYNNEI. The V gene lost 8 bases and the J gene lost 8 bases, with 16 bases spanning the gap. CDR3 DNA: TGTGCCAGCGCCAGGGATCTTGGGCATGAGCAGTTCTTC. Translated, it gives CASARDLGHEQFF.

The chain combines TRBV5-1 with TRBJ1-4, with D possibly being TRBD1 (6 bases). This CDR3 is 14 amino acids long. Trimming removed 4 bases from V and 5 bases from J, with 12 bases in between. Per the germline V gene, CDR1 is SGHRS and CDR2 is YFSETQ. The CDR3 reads CASSRGGANEKLFF. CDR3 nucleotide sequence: TGCGCCAGCAGCCGGGGGGGCGCCAATGAAAAACTGTTTTTT.

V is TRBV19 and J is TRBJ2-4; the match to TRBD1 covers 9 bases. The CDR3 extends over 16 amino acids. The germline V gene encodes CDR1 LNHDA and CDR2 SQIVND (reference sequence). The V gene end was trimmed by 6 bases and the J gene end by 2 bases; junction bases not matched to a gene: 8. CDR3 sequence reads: CASSATGGWSKNIQYF. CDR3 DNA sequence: TGTGCCAGTAGCGCTACAGGGGGCTGGTCCAAAAACATTCAGTACTTC.

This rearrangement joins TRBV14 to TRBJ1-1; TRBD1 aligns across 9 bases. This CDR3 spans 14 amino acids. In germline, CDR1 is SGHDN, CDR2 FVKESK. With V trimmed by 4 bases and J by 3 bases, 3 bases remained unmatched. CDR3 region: CASSRWTGDTEAFF. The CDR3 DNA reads TGTGCCAGCAGCCGATGGACAGGGGACACTGAAGCTTTCTTT.

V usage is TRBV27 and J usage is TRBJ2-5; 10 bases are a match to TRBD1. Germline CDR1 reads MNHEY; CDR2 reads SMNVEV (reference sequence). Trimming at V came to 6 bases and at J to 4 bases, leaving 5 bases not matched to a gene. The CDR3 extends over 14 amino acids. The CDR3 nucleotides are TGTGCCAGCAGCCGGGACAGGGGAGGAGAGACCCAGTACTTC. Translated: CASSRDRGGETQYF.

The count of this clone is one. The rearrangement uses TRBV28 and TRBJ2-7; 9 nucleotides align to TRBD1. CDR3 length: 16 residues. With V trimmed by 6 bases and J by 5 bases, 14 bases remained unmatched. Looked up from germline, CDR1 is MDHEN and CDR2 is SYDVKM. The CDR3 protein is CASSPFSGQGSNEQYF. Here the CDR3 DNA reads TGTGCCAGCAGCCCTTTTTCGGGACAGGGTAGCAACGAGCAGTACTTC.

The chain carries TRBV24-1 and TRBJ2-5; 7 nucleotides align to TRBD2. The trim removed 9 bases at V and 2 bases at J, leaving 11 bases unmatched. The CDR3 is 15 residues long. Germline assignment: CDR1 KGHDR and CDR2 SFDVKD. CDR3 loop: CATQGLGETQETQYF. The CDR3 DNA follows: TGTGCCACCCAAGGACTAGGTGAGACACAAGAGACCCAGTACTTC.

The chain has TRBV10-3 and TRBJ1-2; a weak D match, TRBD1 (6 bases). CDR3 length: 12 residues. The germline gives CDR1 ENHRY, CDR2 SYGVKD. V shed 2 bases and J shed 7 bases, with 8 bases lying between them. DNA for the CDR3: TGTGCCATCAGTGAGACAGGGTTTGGCTACACCTTC. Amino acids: CAISETGFGYTF.

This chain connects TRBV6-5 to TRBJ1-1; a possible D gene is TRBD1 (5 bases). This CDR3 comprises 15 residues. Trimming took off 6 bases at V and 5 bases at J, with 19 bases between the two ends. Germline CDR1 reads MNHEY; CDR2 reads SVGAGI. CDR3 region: CASSLTFGGETEAFF. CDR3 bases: TGTGCCAGCAGCCTAACGTTCGGGGGGGAAACTGAAGCTTTCTTT.

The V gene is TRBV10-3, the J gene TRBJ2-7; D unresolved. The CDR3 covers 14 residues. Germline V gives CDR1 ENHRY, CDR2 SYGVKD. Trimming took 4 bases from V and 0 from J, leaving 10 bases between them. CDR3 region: CAISGTLSSYEQYF. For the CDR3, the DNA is TGTGCCATCAGTGGCACGCTTAGCTCCTACGAGCAGTACTTC.

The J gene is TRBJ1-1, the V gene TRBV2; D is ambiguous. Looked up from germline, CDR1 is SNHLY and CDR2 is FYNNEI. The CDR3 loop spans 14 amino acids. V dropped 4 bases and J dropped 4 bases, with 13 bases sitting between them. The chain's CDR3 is CASSVRGGSTEAFF. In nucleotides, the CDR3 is TGTGCCAGCAGTGTCCGGGGTGGTAGCACTGAAGCTTTCTTT.

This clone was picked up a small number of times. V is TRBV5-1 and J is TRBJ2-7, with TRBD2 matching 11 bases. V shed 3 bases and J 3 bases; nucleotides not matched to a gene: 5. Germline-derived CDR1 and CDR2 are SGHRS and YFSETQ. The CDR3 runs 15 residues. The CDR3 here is CASSSLAGGLYEQYF. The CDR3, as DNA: TGCGCCAGCAGCTCGCTAGCGGGGGGCCTCTACGAGCAGTACTTC.

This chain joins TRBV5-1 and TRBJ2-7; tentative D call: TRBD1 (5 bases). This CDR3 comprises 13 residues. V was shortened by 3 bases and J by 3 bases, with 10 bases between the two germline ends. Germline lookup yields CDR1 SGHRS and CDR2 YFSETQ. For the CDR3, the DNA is TGCGCCAGCAGCTCCGACAGTTACTACGAGCAGTACTTC. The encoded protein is CASSSDSYYEQYF.

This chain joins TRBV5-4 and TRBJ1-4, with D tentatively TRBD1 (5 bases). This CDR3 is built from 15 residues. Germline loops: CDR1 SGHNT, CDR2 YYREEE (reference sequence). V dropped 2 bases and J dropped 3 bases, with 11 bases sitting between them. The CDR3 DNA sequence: TGTGCCAGCAGCTTACTCGGGGGTCCTAATGAAAAACTGTTTTTT. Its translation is CASSLLGGPNEKLFF.

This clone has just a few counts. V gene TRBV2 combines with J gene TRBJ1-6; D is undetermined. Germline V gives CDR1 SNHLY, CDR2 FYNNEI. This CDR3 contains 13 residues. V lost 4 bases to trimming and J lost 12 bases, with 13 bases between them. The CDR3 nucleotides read TGTGCCAGCAGTGTCCGGGCCGGGAGACCCCTCCACTTT. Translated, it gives CASSVRAGRPLHF. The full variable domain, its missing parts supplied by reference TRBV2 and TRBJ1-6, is EPEVTQTPSHQVTQMGQEVILRCVPISNHLYFYWYRQILGQKVEFLVSFYNNEISEKSEIFDDQFSVERPDGSNFTLKIRSTKLEDSAMYFCASSVRAGRPLHFGNGTRLTVT.

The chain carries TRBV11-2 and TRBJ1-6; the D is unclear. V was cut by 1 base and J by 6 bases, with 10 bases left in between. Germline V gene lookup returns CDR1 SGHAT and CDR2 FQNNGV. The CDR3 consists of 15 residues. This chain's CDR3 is CASSLVGEPNSPLHF. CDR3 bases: TGTGCCAGCAGCTTAGTAGGAGAACCTAATTCACCCCTCCACTTT.

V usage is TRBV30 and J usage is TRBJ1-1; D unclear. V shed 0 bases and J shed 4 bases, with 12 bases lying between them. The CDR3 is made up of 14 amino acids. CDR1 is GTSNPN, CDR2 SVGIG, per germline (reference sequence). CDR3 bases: TGTGCCTGGAGTGTACTGGGTGGCGGCACTGAAGCTTTCTTT. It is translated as CAWSVLGGGTEAFF.

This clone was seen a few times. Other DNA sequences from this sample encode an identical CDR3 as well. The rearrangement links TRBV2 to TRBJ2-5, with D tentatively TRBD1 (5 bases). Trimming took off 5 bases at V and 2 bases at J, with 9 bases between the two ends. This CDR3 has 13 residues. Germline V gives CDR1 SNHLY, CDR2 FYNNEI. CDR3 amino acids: CASSRDRQETQYF. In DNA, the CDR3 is TGTGCCAGCAGTCGAGACAGACAAGAGACCCAGTACTTC. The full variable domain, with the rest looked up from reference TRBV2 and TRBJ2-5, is EPEVTQTPSHQVTQMGQEVILRCVPISNHLYFYWYRQILGQKVEFLVSFYNNEISEKSEIFDDQFSVERPDGSNFTLKIRSTKLEDSAMYFCASSRDRQETQYFGPGTRLLVL.

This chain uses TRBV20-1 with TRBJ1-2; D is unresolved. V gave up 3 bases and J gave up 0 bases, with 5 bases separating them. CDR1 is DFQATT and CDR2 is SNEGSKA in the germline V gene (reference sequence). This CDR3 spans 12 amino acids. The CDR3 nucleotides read TGCAGTGCTAGTCAGACTAACTATGGCTACACCTTC. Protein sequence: CSASQTNYGYTF.

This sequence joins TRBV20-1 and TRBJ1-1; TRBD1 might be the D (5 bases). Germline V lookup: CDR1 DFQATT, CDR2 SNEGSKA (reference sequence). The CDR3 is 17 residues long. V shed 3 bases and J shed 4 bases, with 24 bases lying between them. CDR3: CSASSGVPGPSGTEAFF. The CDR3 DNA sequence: TGCAGTGCTAGTTCGGGGGTCCCAGGGCCCTCAGGCACTGAAGCTTTCTTT.

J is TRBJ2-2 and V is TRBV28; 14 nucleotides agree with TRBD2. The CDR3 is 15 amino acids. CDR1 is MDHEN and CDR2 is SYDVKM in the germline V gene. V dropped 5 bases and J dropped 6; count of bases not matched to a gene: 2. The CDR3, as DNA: TGTGCCAGCAGTGCGGGACTAGCGGGAGCCGGGGAGCTGTTTTTT. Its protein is CASSAGLAGAGELFF. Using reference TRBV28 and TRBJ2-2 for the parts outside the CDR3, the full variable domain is DVKVTQSSRYLVKRTGEKVFLECVQDMDHENMFWYRQDPGLGLRLIYFSYDVKMKEKGDIPEGYSVSREKKERFSLILESASTNQTSMYLCASSAGLAGAGELFFGEGSRLTVL.

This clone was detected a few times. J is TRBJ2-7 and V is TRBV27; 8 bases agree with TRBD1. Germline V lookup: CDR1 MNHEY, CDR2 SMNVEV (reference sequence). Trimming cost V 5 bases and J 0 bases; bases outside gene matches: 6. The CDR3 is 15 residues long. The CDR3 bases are TGTGCCAGCAGTATGGGGACAGGAAGCTCCTACGAGCAGTACTTC. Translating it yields CASSMGTGSSYEQYF.

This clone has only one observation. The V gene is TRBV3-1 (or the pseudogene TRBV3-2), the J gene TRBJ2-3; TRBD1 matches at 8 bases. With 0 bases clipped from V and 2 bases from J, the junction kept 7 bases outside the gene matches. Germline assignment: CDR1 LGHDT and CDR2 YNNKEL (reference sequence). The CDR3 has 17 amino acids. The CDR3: CASSQEGRGLATDTQYF. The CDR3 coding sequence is TGTGCCAGCAGCCAAGAGGGCAGGGGGCTTGCCACAGATACGCAGTATTTT.

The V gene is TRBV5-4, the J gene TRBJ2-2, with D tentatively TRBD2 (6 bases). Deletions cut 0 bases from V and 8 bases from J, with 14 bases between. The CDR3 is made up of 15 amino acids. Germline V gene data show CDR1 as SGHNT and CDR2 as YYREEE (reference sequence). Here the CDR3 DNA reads TGTGCCAGCAGCTTGGGGCAGGGAGGAGTTGGGGAGCTGTTTTTT. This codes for CASSLGQGGVGELFF.

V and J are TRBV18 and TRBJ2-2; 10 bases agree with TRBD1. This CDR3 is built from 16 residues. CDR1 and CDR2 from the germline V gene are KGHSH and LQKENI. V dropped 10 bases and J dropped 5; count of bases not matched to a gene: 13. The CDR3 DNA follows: TGTGCCAATTGGACAGGGGGAGAGCGTCGGACCGGGGAGCTGTTTTTT. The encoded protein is CANWTGGERRTGELFF.

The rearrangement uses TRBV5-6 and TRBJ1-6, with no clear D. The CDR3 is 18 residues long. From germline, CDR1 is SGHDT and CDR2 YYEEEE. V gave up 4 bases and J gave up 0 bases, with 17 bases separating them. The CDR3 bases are TGTGCCAGCAGCGGAACGGCGGGAAGAAGCTCCTATAATTCACCCCTCCACTTT. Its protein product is CASSGTAGRSSYNSPLHF.

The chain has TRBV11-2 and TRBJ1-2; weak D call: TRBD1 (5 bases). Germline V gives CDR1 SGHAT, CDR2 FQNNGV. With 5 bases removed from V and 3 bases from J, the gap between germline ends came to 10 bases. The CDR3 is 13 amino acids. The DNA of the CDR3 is TGTGCCAGCAGCCTAAGGACACACTATGGCTACACCTTC. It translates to CASSLRTHYGYTF.